The 25 T cell receptor delta chains reported below all come from one sample, sequenced in a study of Vδ1+ human thymocytes. General observations from the study: In the thymus, TRG and TRD repertoires looked highly polyclonal with Gaussian CDR3 lengths.

RNA was extracted from the cells and then reverse transcribed. Multiplex PCR used pooled V-gene forward primers and a constant-region reverse primer to amplify CDR3s. TCRdb made new clone calls on the multiplex PCR reads using CATT. The top ten clones hold more than 0.9% of a sample with about 25,000 delta-chain clones, 7.4% of them seen once. Antigen specificity for these receptors is unknown. The sequenced sample was Vdelta1+ gamma-delta thymocytes from the thymus. Subset meaning: FACS-sorted CD3+ TCRalphabeta- TCRVdelta1+ TCRVdelta2- thymocytes. These receptors were collected from a girl under three years old who had congenital heart surgery.

This clone occurred a few times. The chain couples TRDV1 to TRDJ1, with D possibly being TRDD3 (6 bases). The V gene's germline CDR1 is TSWWSYY and CDR2 QGS. V lost 2 bases and J lost 4, with 29 bases in between. The CDR3 consists of 20 residues. The DNA for the CDR3 is TGTGCTCTTGGGGAAGTGGTTCGGACCCCACTGGGCCCGACAGGCGATAAACTCATCTTT. It yields the protein CALGEVVRTPLGPTGDKLIF.

In its sample, this clone was seen a few times. This rearrangement joins TRDV1 to TRDJ1; D possibly uses TRDD2 or TRDD3 (9 bases each). The CDR3 length is 19 residues. V gave up 9 bases and J gave up 0 bases, with 29 bases separating them. The V gene's germline CDR1 is TSWWSYY and CDR2 QGS. CDR3 amino acids: CALGLPTYWGTPNTDKLIF. DNA of the CDR3: TGTGCTCTGGGCCTTCCTACGTACTGGGGGACCCCTAACACCGATAAACTCATCTTT.

The chain couples TRDV1 to TRDJ1; the match to TRDD2 covers 7 bases. Trimming cost V 5 bases and J 3 bases; bases outside gene matches: 9. This CDR3 has 15 residues. Germline V gene lookup returns CDR1 TSWWSYY and CDR2 QGS. The CDR3 bases are TGTGCTCTTGGGTCACCCTTCCTTTCCTCCGATAAACTCATCTTT. This translates into CALGSPFLSSDKLIF.

The chain employs TRDV1 and TRDJ1, with 12 bases lining up with TRDD3. This CDR3 spans 19 amino acids. Germline lookup yields CDR1 TSWWSYY and CDR2 QGS. The V gene end was trimmed by 5 bases and the J gene end by 3 bases; junction bases not matched to a gene: 16. Here the CDR3 DNA reads TGTGCTCTTGGGTTCCCGGGTCGACGCTGGGGGATACGCTCCGATAAACTCATCTTT. It translates to CALGFPGRRWGIRSDKLIF.

There are a few counts of this clone. The chain recombines TRDV1 with TRDJ1, with D uncertain. The length of the CDR3 is 20 residues. Germline lookup yields CDR1 TSWWSYY and CDR2 QGS. Trimming took off 5 bases at V and 0 bases at J, with 28 bases between the two ends. The CDR3 DNA reads TGTGCTCTTGGGAACCCACGCCGGAAACCCTCAAACCTGTACACCGATAAACTCATCTTT. As protein: CALGNPRRKPSNLYTDKLIF.

This chain links TRDV1 with TRDJ1; 10 bases line up with TRDD3. J lost 2 bases, V lost 0 bases, and 9 bases had no gene match. In germline, CDR1 is TSWWSYY, CDR2 QGS. There are 18 residues in the CDR3. CDR3 sequence: CALGELTTWGIQTDKLIF. CDR3 DNA: TGTGCTCTTGGGGAACTCACTACGTGGGGGATACAAACCGATAAACTCATCTTT.

This clone was detected only a few times. The rearrangement uses TRDV1 and TRDJ1; 8 bases fit TRDD2. Germline V lookup: CDR1 TSWWSYY, CDR2 QGS. This CDR3 has 14 amino acids. The ends lost 2 bases at V and 7 bases at J; junction bases unmatched: 6. CDR3 coding DNA: TGTGCTCTTGGGGAAGACTTCCTACTGGCTAAACTCATCTTT. Encoded protein: CALGEDFLLAKLIF.

This clone was counted only a few times. The chain combines TRDV1 with TRDJ1; 7 nucleotides line up with TRDD3. J was trimmed by 1 base and V by 0 bases; bases with no gene match: 17. The CDR3 sequence is 20 residues long. Germline V gene lookup returns CDR1 TSWWSYY and CDR2 QGS. CDR3 DNA sequence: TGTGCTCTTGGGGAACTAGCCGGATACGCGCTCCTTTTGAGCACCGATAAACTCATCTTT. As protein: CALGELAGYALLLSTDKLIF.

The chain joins TRDV1 to TRDJ1; a possible D gene is TRDD2 (6 bases). Per the germline V gene, CDR1 is TSWWSYY and CDR2 is QGS. This CDR3 contains 21 residues. Trimming removed 5 bases at V and 3 bases at J, with 34 bases between. CDR3 amino acids: CALGLGSRLLRWSMYADKLIF. The DNA for the CDR3 is TGTGCTCTTGGGTTAGGGTCGAGGCTCCTACGTTGGAGTATGTACGCCGATAAACTCATCTTT.

By share of the sample, this clone is medium-sized. The same CDR3 can be traced to other DNA sequences in this sample. The V call is TRDV2, the J call TRDJ2, with 8 bases identical to TRDD3. The V gene's germline CDR1 is GEAIGNYY and CDR2 EKD. The length of the CDR3 is 15 residues. V lost 3 bases to trimming and J lost 3 bases; unmatched junction nucleotides: 5. CDR3 residues: CACDVLGGLTAQLFF. CDR3 DNA: TGTGCCTGTGACGTACTGGGGGGCCTGACAGCACAACTCTTCTTT.

This clone has more than one count but fewer than ten. The chain combines TRDV1 with TRDJ1, with D possibly TRDD3 on 6 matching bases. The germline gives CDR1 TSWWSYY, CDR2 QGS. The CDR3 runs 18 residues. Trimming left V 3 bases short and J 0 bases short, with 20 bases between. The DNA for the CDR3 is TGTGCTCTTGGGGACCGGGCGCCCTGGGGCCCGTACACCGATAAACTCATCTTT. Its protein is CALGDRAPWGPYTDKLIF.

The chain has TRDV1 and TRDJ1, with 13 bases lining up with TRDD3. Losses at the gene ends were 2 bases for V and 0 bases for J; bases not matched to a gene: 12. The CDR3 sequence is 20 residues long. In germline, CDR1 is TSWWSYY, CDR2 QGS. The CDR3 loop is CALGELGFDWGIRHTDKLIF. CDR3 nucleotide sequence: TGTGCTCTTGGGGAATTAGGATTTGACTGGGGGATACGCCACACCGATAAACTCATCTTT.

The table lists this clone with a few counts. This sequence may be a read error, since a much larger clone differs from it by one base. The V gene is TRDV2, the J gene TRDJ2; 10 bases agree with TRDD3. Germline V gene data show CDR1 as GEAIGNYY and CDR2 as EKD. V was pared by 0 bases and J by 3 bases, with 3 bases of the junction left unmatched. This CDR3 has 16 residues. The CDR3 region has the DNA TGTGCCTGTGACACCGTGGGGGATACTATGACAGCACAACTCTTCTTT. Translation: CACDTVGDTMTAQLFF.

The rearrangement links TRDV1 to TRDJ1, with TRDD3 matching over 13 bases. CDR1 TSWWSYY and CDR2 QGS come from the germline V gene. Trimming took 6 bases from V and 0 from J; bases not matched to a gene: 19. This CDR3 has 21 residues. The CDR3 DNA reads as TGTGCTCTTGGACTGGGGGATACGCCACCTGGGTACGGAGACGACACCGATAAACTCATCTTT. It yields the protein CALGLGDTPPGYGDDTDKLIF.

Relative to its sample, this clone is medium-sized. The chain has TRDV1 and TRDJ1; D remains unclear. V was cut by 1 base and J by 1 base, with 16 bases left in between. CDR1 is TSWWSYY and CDR2 is QGS in the germline V gene. The CDR3 has 17 amino acids. The DNA for the CDR3 is TGTGCTCTTGGGGAACCATCCGGCACGTGCCCCACCGATAAACTCATCTTT. Protein: CALGEPSGTCPTDKLIF.

The chain carries TRDV1 and TRDJ1, with 9 bases matching TRDD3. V was pared by 2 bases and J by 2 bases, with 18 bases of the junction left unmatched. In germline, CDR1 is TSWWSYY, CDR2 QGS. CDR3 length: 20 amino acids. Here the CDR3 reads CALGEVSPGILGERTDKLIF. CDR3 nucleotide sequence: TGTGCTCTTGGGGAAGTAAGTCCCGGAATACTGGGGGAGCGGACCGATAAACTCATCTTT.

This clone has more than one count but fewer than ten. This chain connects TRDV1 to TRDJ1, with D hard to call. The germline V and J ends were trimmed by 5 bases and 4 bases, with 29 bases remaining between them. The CDR3 has 19 residues. Germline CDR1 TSWWSYY, CDR2 QGS. CDR3 sequence reads: CALGPPTDAYSQPRDKLIF. In DNA, the CDR3 is TGTGCTCTTGGGCCCCCGACGGACGCGTACTCCCAACCACGCGATAAACTCATCTTT.

The chain employs TRDV1 and TRDJ1; the match to TRDD3 covers 9 bases. Germline V gene data show CDR1 as TSWWSYY and CDR2 as QGS. This CDR3 has 21 residues. J gave up 0 bases and V 1 base, and 18 bases lay outside the gene matches. Written as DNA, the CDR3 is TGTGCTCTTGGGGAACGCTTCAACGATCACTGGGGGAGAGAGTACACCGATAAACTCATCTTT. Its protein product is CALGERFNDHWGREYTDKLIF.

This clone turned up a few times. This rearrangement joins TRDV1 to TRDJ1; the match to TRDD3 covers 11 bases. The ends lost 2 bases at V and 2 bases at J; junction bases unmatched: 25. The CDR3 is 23 amino acids. Germline CDR1 reads TSWWSYY; CDR2 reads QGS. The CDR3 sequence is CALGESRRGAIQLLGDRTDKLIF. The CDR3 DNA reads as TGTGCTCTTGGGGAAAGTAGGCGGGGCGCAATCCAGTTACTGGGGGATAGGACCGATAAACTCATCTTT.

The chain carries TRDV1 and TRDJ1; 10 bases agree with TRDD3. Germline CDR1 is TSWWSYY and CDR2 is QGS. The CDR3 consists of 18 residues. Trimming took 0 bases from V and 4 from J; bases not matched to a gene: 11. Here the CDR3 reads CALGELVSGDTPGDKLIF. CDR3 bases: TGTGCTCTTGGGGAACTAGTATCGGGGGATACGCCGGGCGATAAACTCATCTTT.

The V gene is TRDV1, the J gene TRDJ1; 7 bases align to TRDD3. This CDR3 comprises 16 residues. Trimming removed 4 bases from V and 0 bases from J; junction bases left unmatched: 8. Per the germline V gene, CDR1 is TSWWSYY and CDR2 is QGS. In nucleotides, the CDR3 is TGTGCTCTTGGGGGTTGCGGATACGAGTACACCGATAAACTCATCTTT. This gives the protein CALGGCGYEYTDKLIF.

V is TRDV1 and J is TRDJ1, with 8 bases matching TRDD2. Germline V lookup: CDR1 TSWWSYY, CDR2 QGS. The V gene end was trimmed by 2 bases and the J gene end by 2 bases; junction bases not matched to a gene: 28. The CDR3 consists of 23 residues. This chain's CDR3 is CALGEFGLSFLPVLGPRTDKLIF. In nucleotides, the CDR3 is TGTGCTCTTGGGGAATTTGGTTTAAGCTTCCTACCCGTACTGGGCCCGAGAACCGATAAACTCATCTTT.

The chain links TRDV1 to TRDJ1, with 13 positions matching TRDD3. The V segment lost 6 bases and the J segment 4 bases; nucleotides outside the gene matches: 20. The CDR3 runs to 20 residues. Germline-derived CDR1 and CDR2 are TSWWSYY and QGS. The CDR3 here is CALGGLGLRRTGGYGDKLIF. CDR3 bases: TGTGCTCTTGGAGGACTTGGGCTACGCCGAACTGGGGGATACGGCGATAAACTCATCTTT.

The J gene is TRDJ1, the V gene TRDV1; D unresolved. Germline V gene sequence: CDR1 TSWWSYY, CDR2 QGS. The CDR3 spans 16 residues. The V gene lost 2 bases and the J gene lost 2 bases, with 15 bases spanning the gap. CDR3 region: CALGEAPPYRTDKLIF. CDR3 DNA: TGTGCTCTTGGGGAAGCCCCCCCGTACCGGACCGATAAACTCATCTTT.

This clone was seen a few times. The gene calls are TRDV1 and TRDJ1, with a tentative D call TRDD3 (6 bases). This CDR3 contains 18 residues. Germline CDR1 is TSWWSYY and CDR2 is QGS. V was pared by 0 bases and J by 1 base, with 18 bases between. CDR3 sequence reads: CALGELLVSGGRTDKLIF. CDR3 in DNA: TGTGCTCTTGGGGAACTTCTCGTTAGCGGGGGACGCACCGATAAACTCATCTTT.